Shown below are 26 T cell receptor beta chains from a single sample sequenced in a study of vaccination and CD4 T cells after COVID-19. The treatment is: approximately nine-day PBMC culture with coronavirus spike peptide pools or control peptides (ViraFEST assay). With the Oncomine TCR Beta short-read assay, DNA from cultured CD4+ T cells was sequenced. TCRdb re-called the PCR reads through MiXCR, storing one row per CDR3 protein. The sample holds roughly 3,200 distinct CDR3 sequences, around 80% seen once. These receptors' antigens are unknown. Material: CD4+ T cells from blood, cultured in vitro. The source is a human donor who had recovered from COVID-19.

The rearrangement links TRBV19 to TRBJ1-2; D ambiguous. From germline, CDR1 is LNHDA and CDR2 SQIVND (reference sequence). Trimming shortened V by 4 bases and J by 5 bases, and 14 bases separated the two germline ends. The CDR3 is 14 residues long. The CDR3 is CASSSGKGAYGYTF. The CDR3 nucleotides read TGTGCCAGTAGTAGTGGTAAGGGTGCGTATGGCTACACCTTC. The full variable domain, its missing parts supplied by reference TRBV19 and TRBJ1-2, is DGGITQSPKYLFRKEGQNVTLSCEQNLNHDAMYWYRQDPGQGLRLIYYSQIVNDFQKGDIAEGYSVSREKKESFPLTVTSAQKNPTAFYLCASSSGKGAYGYTFGSGTRLTVV.

This chain links TRBV20-1 with TRBJ1-6, with 7 bases identical to TRBD1. Germline assignment: CDR1 DFQATT and CDR2 SNEGSKA (reference sequence). The CDR3 loop spans 13 amino acids. J was trimmed by 7 bases and V by 5 bases; bases with no gene match: 5. In DNA, the CDR3 is TGCAGTGCTGAGGACAGGATCAATTCACCCCTCCACTTT. Residues: CSAEDRINSPLHF.

The chain uses TRBV30 and TRBJ2-7; D may be TRBD1 or TRBD2 (5 bases each). V was cut by 5 bases and J by 3 bases, with 17 bases left in between. The CDR3 spans 14 residues. Per germline, CDR1 GTSNPN and CDR2 SVGIG (reference sequence). The CDR3 loop is CAWGPSGTRYEQYF. The CDR3 DNA reads TGTGCCTGGGGCCCCTCCGGGACCCGCTACGAGCAGTACTTC.

In its sample, this clonotype was seen once. The chain combines TRBV29-1 with TRBJ1-1; D unclear. In germline, CDR1 is SQVTM, CDR2 ANQGSEA. V was pared by 5 bases and J by 2 bases, with 3 bases between. The CDR3 loop spans 10 amino acids. DNA for the CDR3: TGCAGCGTTCAAAACACTGAAGCTTTCTTT. It is translated as CSVQNTEAFF.

The rearrangement uses TRBV20-1 and TRBJ1-2; D ambiguous. V lost 7 bases, J lost 0 bases, and 18 bases lay in between. CDR3 length: 15 residues. Germline lookup yields CDR1 DFQATT and CDR2 SNEGSKA (reference sequence). The CDR3: CSVINDWAANYGYTF. The CDR3, as DNA: TGCAGTGTTATAAACGACTGGGCAGCTAACTATGGCTACACCTTC.

This clonotype was counted once. The chain uses TRBV28 and TRBJ2-5; no firm D call. Per germline, CDR1 MDHEN and CDR2 SYDVKM. V was cut by 6 bases and J by 5 bases, with 10 bases left in between. CDR3 size: 12 residues. CDR3 coding DNA: TGTGCCAGCAGCCTTCCTTTGGAGACCCAGTACTTC. Amino acid sequence: CASSLPLETQYF.

This chain uses TRBV7-8 with TRBJ1-5; 7 nucleotides match TRBD1. The CDR3 contains 15 residues. V was pared by 1 base and J by 7 bases, with 7 bases of the junction left unmatched. Germline V gene lookup returns CDR1 SGHVS and CDR2 FQNEAQ. As DNA, the CDR3 is TGTGCCAGCAGCTTAGGAGGGACAGCCAAACAGCCCCAGCATTTT. Translated, it gives CASSLGGTAKQPQHF.

The V call is TRBV6-1, the J call TRBJ2-4; the match to TRBD2 covers 8 bases. The V segment lost 5 bases and the J segment 6 bases; nucleotides outside the gene matches: 15. This CDR3 region has 17 residues. CDR1 and CDR2 (germline): MNHNS, SASEGT. CDR3 sequence (DNA): TGTGCCAGCAGTAGGGACGGCACCGGGGGGGTTAGAAACATTCAGTACTTC. Encoded protein: CASSRDGTGGVRNIQYF.

This clonotype has just one count. This chain connects TRBV7-2 to TRBJ1-6; D is unresolved. The CDR3 has 16 residues. Germline V gives CDR1 SGHTA, CDR2 FQGNSA. V lost 5 bases and J 6 bases, leaving 17 bases between the germline ends. CDR3: CASSPGPGSLNSPLHF. As DNA, the CDR3 is TGTGCCAGCAGCCCCGGCCCGGGGTCGCTTAATTCACCCCTCCACTTT.

The chain uses TRBV2 and TRBJ1-1, with a tentative D call TRBD1 (6 bases). The germline CDR1 and CDR2 sequences are SNHLY and FYNNEI. The CDR3 loop spans 14 amino acids. V lost 1 base and J 6 bases, leaving 12 bases between the germline ends. CDR3 sequence reads: CASSEEEGEPEAFF. In nucleotides, the CDR3 is TGTGCCAGCAGTGAAGAAGAGGGGGAACCTGAAGCTTTCTTT.

The count of this clonotype is one. The V and J genes are TRBV20-1 and TRBJ2-7, with a possible D match to TRBD1 (6 bases). Trimming shortened V by 6 bases and J by 6 bases, and 18 bases separated the two germline ends. CDR1 is DFQATT and CDR2 is SNEGSKA in the germline V gene (reference sequence). The length of the CDR3 is 13 residues. CDR3 DNA: TGCAGTGCCGCCGCACAGGGATTTGGCGAGCAGTACTTC. It is translated as CSAAAQGFGEQYF.

The chain has TRBV20-1 and TRBJ2-3, with a weak D call TRBD1 (5 bases). The ends were cut back, 8 bases at V and 1 base at J, with 10 bases in the middle. The germline V gene has CDR1 DFQATT and CDR2 SNEGSKA (reference sequence). The CDR3 loop spans 12 amino acids. The CDR3 sequence: CSLGRGTDTQYF. CDR3 in DNA: TGCAGTTTAGGCAGGGGCACAGATACGCAGTATTTT.

The J gene is TRBJ2-7, the V gene TRBV27; D unresolved. The CDR3 loop spans 15 amino acids. CDR1 and CDR2 (germline): MNHEY, SMNVEV (reference sequence). The V gene lost 5 bases and the J gene lost 0 bases, with 14 bases spanning the gap. The CDR3, as DNA: TGTGCCAGCAGTCTTTCCCCTAGGAGCTCCTACGAGCAGTACTTC. It specifies CASSLSPRSSYEQYF.

This rearrangement joins TRBV24-1 to TRBJ1-2; D uncertain. Trimming stripped 1 base from V and 2 bases from J, with 31 bases between. CDR3 length equals 22 residues. Germline values: CDR1 KGHDR, CDR2 SFDVKD. As DNA, the CDR3 is TGTGCCACCAGTGATTTCGGTCGGGCAAGGGTAAGGTTATATTGGGGAAACTATGGCTACACCTTC. This sequence encodes CATSDFGRARVRLYWGNYGYTF.

By share of the sample, this clonotype is large. CDR3 bases: TGTGCCAGCAGTGGGGGACAGGGGCTTAATTCACCCCTCCACTTT. Protein sequence: CASSGGQGLNSPLHF. V gene TRBV6-1 combines with J gene TRBJ1-6; 10 bases align to TRBD1. CDR3 length: 15 residues. CDR1 and CDR2 from the germline V gene are MNHNS and SASEGT. The ends lost 4 bases at V and 6 bases at J; junction bases unmatched: 3.

In this sample, this clonotype is large (0.1 to 1%). The chain is built from TRBV2 and TRBJ2-7; D call uncertain. Trimming removed 6 bases at V and 0 bases at J, with 12 bases between. The CDR3 runs to 14 residues. Germline CDR1 is SNHLY and CDR2 is FYNNEI. CDR3 sequence: CASRTTDLSYEQYF. The CDR3 DNA reads as TGTGCCAGCAGAACAACAGATCTCTCCTACGAGCAGTACTTC.

The chain uses TRBV7-8 and TRBJ1-6, with 8 bases identical to TRBD1. Trimming cost V 2 bases and J 10 bases; bases outside gene matches: 7. CDR1 is SGHVS, CDR2 FQNEAQ, per germline. The CDR3 loop spans 15 amino acids. CDR3 in amino acids: CASSLIGQGRSPLHF. The CDR3 DNA is TGTGCCAGCAGCTTAATCGGACAGGGCAGATCACCCCTCCACTTT. Filled out from reference TRBV7-8 and TRBJ1-6, the complete variable domain reads GAGVSQSPRYKVAKRGQDVALRCDPISGHVSLFWYQQALGQGPEFLTYFQNEAQLDKSGLPSDRFFAERPEGSVSTLKIQRTQQEDSAVYLCASSLIGQGRSPLHFGNGTRLTVT.

The chain has TRBV2 and TRBJ2-7; 9 nucleotides align to TRBD1. The CDR3 has 14 amino acids. Germline CDR1 SNHLY, CDR2 FYNNEI. The ends lost 5 bases at V and 4 bases at J; junction bases unmatched: 6. The CDR3 DNA reads TGTGCCAGCAGTCCCGAGACAGGGGGTTACGAGCAGTACTTC. Translation: CASSPETGGYEQYF.

The V gene is TRBV6-1, the J gene TRBJ1-1; D is ambiguous. V was shortened by 8 bases and J by 3 bases, with 7 bases between the two germline ends. The germline gives CDR1 MNHNS, CDR2 SASEGT. The CDR3 sequence is 11 residues long. CDR3 region: CASGSYTEAFF. The CDR3 DNA is TGTGCCAGCGGGTCTTACACTGAAGCTTTCTTT.

The V and J genes are TRBV10-3 and TRBJ2-7, with D possibly TRBD2 on 6 matching bases. Germline V CDR1 and CDR2: ENHRY, SYGVKD. V lost 0 bases and J lost 2, with 17 bases in between. The CDR3 contains 17 residues. CDR3 sequence reads: CAISESGNSEGTYEQYF. CDR3 sequence (DNA): TGTGCCATCAGTGAGTCGGGTAACTCGGAGGGAACCTACGAGCAGTACTTC.

DNA of the CDR3: TGTGCCACCAGCAGAGATCAGCGGATCGGTGGGGAAAAACTGTTTTTT. Translating gives CATSRDQRIGGEKLFF. This chain joins TRBV15 and TRBJ1-4; D is uncertain. The CDR3 spans 16 residues. V lost 0 bases and J lost 8, with 16 bases in between. Per germline, CDR1 LNHNV and CDR2 YYDKDF (reference sequence).

Only one count was recorded for this clonotype. The chain combines TRBV4-2 with TRBJ2-3; 13 bases align to TRBD2. Per germline, CDR1 LGHNA and CDR2 YNFKEQ. This CDR3 has 19 residues. The J segment lost 0 bases and the V segment lost 3 bases, leaving 9 bases of the junction unmatched. CDR3 bases: TGTGCCAGCAGCCATTCCAGACTAGCGGGGGGCCGTAGCACAGATACGCAGTATTTT. Translation: CASSHSRLAGGRSTDTQYF.

The V call is TRBV7-6, the J call TRBJ2-3; D gene uncertain. CDR1 is SGHVS, CDR2 FNYEAQ, per germline. The CDR3 has 12 amino acids. V lost 4 bases to trimming and J lost 2 bases, with 4 bases between them. CDR3 protein: CASSSTTDTQYF. CDR3 nucleotide sequence: TGTGCCAGCAGCTCGACCACAGATACGCAGTATTTT.

By its share, this clonotype is large (0.1 to 1%). The V gene is TRBV7-8, the J gene TRBJ2-7, with a possible D match to TRBD1 (5 bases). Germline V gene lookup returns CDR1 SGHVS and CDR2 FQNEAQ. Trimming cost V 4 bases and J 6 bases, with 19 bases left between them. The CDR3 has 15 residues. The CDR3 region has the DNA TGTGCCAGCAGCTCCCGAGAAGGGGTTGCGTCCGAGCAGTACTTC. Its protein product is CASSSREGVASEQYF. The full variable domain, completed using reference TRBV7-8 and TRBJ2-7, is GAGVSQSPRYKVAKRGQDVALRCDPISGHVSLFWYQQALGQGPEFLTYFQNEAQLDKSGLPSDRFFAERPEGSVSTLKIQRTQQEDSAVYLCASSSREGVASEQYFGPGTRLTVT.

This clonotype was seen more than once but under ten times. J is TRBJ1-5 and V is TRBV20-1, with D perhaps matching TRBD1 (6 bases). The V and J ends lost 6 bases and 3 bases respectively, with 15 bases between them. Germline V gene lookup returns CDR1 DFQATT and CDR2 SNEGSKA (reference sequence). The CDR3 consists of 14 residues. CDR3 nucleotides: TGCAGTGCCCGATCGACAGGCCTCAATCAGCCCCAGCATTTT. It specifies CSARSTGLNQPQHF.

V usage is TRBV7-3 and J usage is TRBJ2-2, with TRBD1 matching over 7 bases. Looked up from germline, CDR1 is SGHTA and CDR2 is FQGTGA. There are 16 residues in the CDR3. Trimming removed 5 bases from V and 3 bases from J; junction bases left unmatched: 9. CDR3 amino acids: CASSKTGSSDTGELFF. The CDR3 DNA sequence: TGTGCCAGCAGCAAGACAGGGAGTTCGGACACCGGGGAGCTGTTTTTT.